Shown below are 19 T cell receptor beta chains from a single sample sequenced in a study of shared T cell receptors in the human thymus. Profiling relied on immunoSEQ multiplex PCR, and the TCRdb table lists in-frame clones only, not all of them. This sample has about 380,000 clones, with approximately 95% found just once. Sequenced material: thymocytes. These receptors were collected from a human donor.

There are a few counts of this clone. V gene TRBV6-1 combines with J gene TRBJ1-5, with D perhaps TRBD1 (6 bases). This CDR3 has 15 amino acids. Per germline, CDR1 MNHNS and CDR2 SASEGT. V was clipped by 3 bases and J by 6 bases, with 15 bases between them. CDR3 nucleotides: TGTGCCAGCAGTGACACATTGAACAGGGCTCAGCCCCAGCATTTT. This gives the protein CASSDTLNRAQPQHF.

The chain carries TRBV7-9 and TRBJ2-3; a possible D gene is TRBD1 (5 bases). The CDR3 spans 15 residues. CDR1 and CDR2 from the germline V gene are SEHNR and FQNEAQ (reference sequence). Trimming took off 7 bases at V and 2 bases at J, with 16 bases between the two ends. The CDR3 sequence: CASTFVGENTDTQYF. As DNA, the CDR3 is TGTGCCAGCACCTTCGTAGGGGAAAACACAGATACGCAGTATTTT.

This CDR3 is CASSQARSADTQYF. CDR3 nucleotide sequence: TGTGCCAGCAGCCAAGCAAGGAGTGCAGATACGCAGTATTTT. V gene TRBV14 combines with J gene TRBJ2-3; no definite D call. This CDR3 is 14 amino acids long. CDR1 and CDR2 from the germline V gene are SGHDN and FVKESK. V lost 1 base to trimming and J lost 4 bases, with 9 bases between them.

This clone appeared once. The V and J genes are TRBV6-6 and TRBJ1-5; D unresolved. V was clipped by 0 bases and J by 3 bases, with 9 bases between them. This CDR3 contains 15 residues. Germline V gives CDR1 MNHNY, CDR2 SVGAGI (reference sequence). This CDR3 reads CASSYSRETNQPQHF. The CDR3 DNA sequence: TGTGCCAGCAGTTACTCGAGGGAGACCAATCAGCCCCAGCATTTT.

The chain recombines TRBV6-4 with TRBJ2-1, with D unresolved. V lost 4 bases and J 0 bases, leaving 19 bases between the germline ends. The CDR3 has 18 amino acids. CDR1 and CDR2 from the germline V gene are MRHNA and SNTAGT. The CDR3, as DNA: TGTGCCAGCAGTGCCCCATGCCTAGAGCGTGGCTCCTACAATGAGCAGTTCTTC. Translation gives CASSAPCLERGSYNEQFF.

The rearrangement joins TRBV10-3 to TRBJ1-1; no firm D call. There are 17 residues in the CDR3. Trimming removed 2 bases from V and 0 bases from J, with 16 bases in between. CDR1 ENHRY and CDR2 SYGVKD come from the germline V gene. The chain's CDR3 is CAISELFRYLVNTEAFF. In DNA, the CDR3 is TGTGCCATCAGTGAGCTCTTCAGGTATTTGGTGAACACTGAAGCTTTCTTT.

DNA of the CDR3: TGTGCCAGCAGTTTAACCGCGGGGGACCCAAGGATAGGTAGCACAGATACGCAGTATTTT. Its protein product is CASSLTAGDPRIGSTDTQYF. V gene TRBV28 combines with J gene TRBJ2-3; 7 bases align to TRBD2. Germline V gene lookup returns CDR1 MDHEN and CDR2 SYDVKM. Losses at the gene ends were 2 bases for V and 0 bases for J; bases not matched to a gene: 17. There are 20 residues in the CDR3.

V usage is TRBV27 and J usage is TRBJ2-3; D uncertain. The germline CDR1 and CDR2 sequences are MNHEY and SMNVEV (reference sequence). The germline V and J ends were trimmed by 7 bases and 0 bases, with 14 bases remaining between them. The CDR3 runs 15 residues. The CDR3: CASTPAGASTDTQYF. The CDR3 coding sequence is TGTGCCAGCACCCCAGCCGGAGCTAGCACAGATACGCAGTATTTT.

V gene TRBV6-5 combines with J gene TRBJ2-3; D possibly uses TRBD1 or TRBD2 (5 bases each). Germline loops: CDR1 MNHEY, CDR2 SVGAGI. This CDR3 is built from 13 residues. Trimming removed 6 bases from V and 2 bases from J, with 9 bases in between. The CDR3 DNA follows: TGTGCCAGCAGGGATGGGACCACAGATACGCAGTATTTT. Encoded protein: CASRDGTTDTQYF.

The chain uses TRBV6-5 and TRBJ1-4; no definite D call. The CDR3 runs 14 residues. Per germline, CDR1 MNHEY and CDR2 SVGAGI. V dropped 6 bases and J dropped 4 bases, with 12 bases sitting between them. The CDR3 protein is CASRRRTGNEKLFF. CDR3 sequence (DNA): TGTGCCAGCAGACGGAGGACTGGTAATGAAAAACTGTTTTTT.

The chain uses TRBV5-1 and TRBJ2-5; the match to TRBD2 covers 9 bases. The CDR3 sequence is 17 residues long. V dropped 0 bases and J dropped 5; count of bases not matched to a gene: 11. Germline CDR1 is SGHRS and CDR2 is YFSETQ. The CDR3 loop is CASSLASAGGPRETQYF. The DNA of the CDR3 is TGCGCCAGCAGCTTGGCCTCGGCGGGAGGGCCTCGGGAGACCCAGTACTTC.

The CDR3, as DNA: TGTGCCAGCAGCCCCAGGGATAGCAATCAGCCCCAGCATTTT. Amino acids: CASSPRDSNQPQHF. V is TRBV27 and J is TRBJ1-5; a possible D gene is TRBD1 (5 bases). With 6 bases removed from V and 0 bases from J, the gap between germline ends came to 9 bases. CDR3 length equals 14 residues. The V gene's germline CDR1 is MNHEY and CDR2 SMNVEV (reference sequence).

The chain carries TRBV30 and TRBJ2-7, with a possible D match to TRBD2 (6 bases). Germline CDR1 is GTSNPN and CDR2 is SVGIG (reference sequence). V was pared by 3 bases and J by 1 base, with 13 bases between. The CDR3 consists of 14 residues. DNA for the CDR3: TGTGCCTGGAGATTCGGCGGGGATTCCTACGAGCAGTACTTC. It codes for CAWRFGGDSYEQYF.

J is TRBJ1-2 and V is TRBV11-2, with D maybe TRBD1 (6 bases). V was shortened by 5 bases and J by 2 bases, with 18 bases between the two germline ends. There are 16 residues in the CDR3. CDR1 is SGHAT, CDR2 FQNNGV, per germline. CDR3 amino acids: CASSTPKWGLNYGYTF. CDR3 DNA sequence: TGTGCCAGCAGCACCCCCAAGTGGGGGCTAAACTATGGCTACACCTTC.

The chain joins TRBV5-5 to TRBJ1-1; no clear D. Between the trimmed V and J ends, which lost 0 bases and 0 bases, there was a span of 3 bases. The germline V gene encodes CDR1 SGHKS and CDR2 YYEKEE (reference sequence). The CDR3 totals 13 residues. Here the CDR3 DNA reads TGTGCCAGCAGCTTGGGAATGAACACTGAAGCTTTCTTT. It encodes CASSLGMNTEAFF.

The chain is built from TRBV5-1 and TRBJ2-7; tentative D call: TRBD1 (6 bases). Trimming pared 6 bases from V and 4 bases from J, leaving 8 bases between. The CDR3 sequence is 11 residues long. From germline, CDR1 is SGHRS and CDR2 YFSETQ. CDR3 sequence reads: CASTTGYEQYF. As DNA, the CDR3 is TGCGCCAGCACCACAGGGTACGAGCAGTACTTC.

The J gene is TRBJ2-1, the V gene TRBV4-1, with 8 bases that match TRBD1. Trimming took 4 bases from V and 0 from J; bases not matched to a gene: 8. The CDR3 sequence is 17 residues long. CDR1 and CDR2 from the germline V gene are MGHRA and YSYEKL. Here the CDR3 DNA reads TGCGCCAGCAGCCTGGACAGGGCCCCAAGCTCCTACAATGAGCAGTTCTTC. This gives the protein CASSLDRAPSSYNEQFF.

This chain uses TRBV5-8 with TRBJ1-5; D unclear. V was clipped by 6 bases and J by 3 bases, with 13 bases between them. This CDR3 is built from 14 residues. The germline CDR1 and CDR2 sequences are SGHTS and YDEGEE. CDR3 DNA sequence: TGTGCCAGCACTAAAGAGCGGAACAATCAGCCCCAGCATTTT. This sequence encodes CASTKERNNQPQHF.

The chain uses TRBV14 and TRBJ2-1; D gene uncertain. V gave up 3 bases and J gave up 3 bases, with 3 bases separating them. CDR1 and CDR2 from the germline V gene are SGHDN and FVKESK. The CDR3 has 12 amino acids. The CDR3 bases are TGTGCCAGCAGCCAGGGCTACAATGAGCAGTTCTTC. This translates into CASSQGYNEQFF.